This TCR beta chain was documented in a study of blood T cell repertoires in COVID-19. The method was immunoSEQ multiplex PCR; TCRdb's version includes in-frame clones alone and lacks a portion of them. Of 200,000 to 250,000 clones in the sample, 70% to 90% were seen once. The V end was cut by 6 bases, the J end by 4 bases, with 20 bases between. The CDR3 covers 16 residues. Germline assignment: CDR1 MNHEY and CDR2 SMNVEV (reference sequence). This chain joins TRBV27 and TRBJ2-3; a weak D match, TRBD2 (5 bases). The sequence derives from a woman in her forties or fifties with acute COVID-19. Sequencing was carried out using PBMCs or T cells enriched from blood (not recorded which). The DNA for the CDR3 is TGTGCCAGCAGGGCAAGCGGAGCCTCCTCCGCAGATACGCAGTATTTT. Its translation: CASRASGASSADTQYF.